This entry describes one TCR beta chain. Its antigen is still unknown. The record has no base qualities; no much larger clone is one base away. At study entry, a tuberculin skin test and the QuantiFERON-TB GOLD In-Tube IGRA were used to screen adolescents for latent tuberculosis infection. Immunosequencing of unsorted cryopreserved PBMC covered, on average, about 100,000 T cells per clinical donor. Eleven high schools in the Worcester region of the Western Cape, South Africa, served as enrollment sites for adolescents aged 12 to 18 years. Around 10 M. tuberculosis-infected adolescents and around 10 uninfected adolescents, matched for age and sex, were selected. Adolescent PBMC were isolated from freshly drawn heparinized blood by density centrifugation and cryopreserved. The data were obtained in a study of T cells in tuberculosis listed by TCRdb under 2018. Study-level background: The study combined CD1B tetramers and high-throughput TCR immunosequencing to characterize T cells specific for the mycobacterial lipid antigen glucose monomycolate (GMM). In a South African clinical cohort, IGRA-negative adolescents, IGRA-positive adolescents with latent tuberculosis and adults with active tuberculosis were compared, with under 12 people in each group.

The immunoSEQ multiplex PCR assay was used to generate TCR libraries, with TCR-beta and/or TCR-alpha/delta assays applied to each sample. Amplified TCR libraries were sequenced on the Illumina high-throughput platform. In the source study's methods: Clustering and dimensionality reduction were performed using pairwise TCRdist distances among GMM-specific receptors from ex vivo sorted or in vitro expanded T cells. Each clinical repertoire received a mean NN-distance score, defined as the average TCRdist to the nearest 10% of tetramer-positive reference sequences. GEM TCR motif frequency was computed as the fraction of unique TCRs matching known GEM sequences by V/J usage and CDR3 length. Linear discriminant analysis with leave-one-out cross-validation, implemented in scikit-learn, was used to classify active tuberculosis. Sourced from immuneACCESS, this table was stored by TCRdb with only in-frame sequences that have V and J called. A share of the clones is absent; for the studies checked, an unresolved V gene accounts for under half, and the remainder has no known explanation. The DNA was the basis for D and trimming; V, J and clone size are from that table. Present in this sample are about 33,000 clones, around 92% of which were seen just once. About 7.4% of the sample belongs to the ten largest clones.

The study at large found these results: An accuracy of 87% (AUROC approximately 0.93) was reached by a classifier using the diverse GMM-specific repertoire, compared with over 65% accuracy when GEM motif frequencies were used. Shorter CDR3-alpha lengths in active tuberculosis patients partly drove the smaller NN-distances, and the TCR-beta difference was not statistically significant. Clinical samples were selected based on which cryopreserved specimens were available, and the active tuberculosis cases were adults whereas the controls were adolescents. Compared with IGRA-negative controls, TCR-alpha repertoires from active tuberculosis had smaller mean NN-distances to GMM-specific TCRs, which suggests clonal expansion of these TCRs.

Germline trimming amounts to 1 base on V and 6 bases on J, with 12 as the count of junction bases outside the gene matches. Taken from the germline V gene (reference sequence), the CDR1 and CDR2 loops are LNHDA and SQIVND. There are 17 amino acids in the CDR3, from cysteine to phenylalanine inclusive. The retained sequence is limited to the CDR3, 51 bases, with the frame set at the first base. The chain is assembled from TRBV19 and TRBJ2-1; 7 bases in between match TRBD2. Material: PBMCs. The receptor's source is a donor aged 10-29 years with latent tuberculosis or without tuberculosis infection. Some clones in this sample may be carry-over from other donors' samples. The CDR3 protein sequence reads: CASSIGVAGVSPNEQFF. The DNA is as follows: TGTGCCAGTAGTATAGGAGTGGCGGGAGTCAGCCCCAATGAGCAGTTCTTC.